The 30 T cell receptor beta chains listed next were all sequenced from one sample in a study of cytomegalovirus exposure and HLA in healthy donors. Profiled with immunoSEQ multiplex PCR; TCRdb holds only in-frame clones, not every one. The data show roughly 150,000 clones, approximately 88% seen once. The source material was PBMCs. The source is a man aged 25-40 years in good health and CMV-seropositive.

J is TRBJ2-6 and V is TRBV30; D may be TRBD2 (6 bases). Trimming pared 0 bases from V and 0 bases from J, leaving 12 bases between. The CDR3 is made up of 17 amino acids. The germline V gene encodes CDR1 GTSNPN and CDR2 SVGIG (reference sequence). As DNA, the CDR3 is TGTGCCTGGAGTGTACGTTCGGGGGTCTCTGGGGCCAACGTCCTGACTTTC. It codes for CAWSVRSGVSGANVLTF.

The chain is built from TRBV4-3 and TRBJ1-2; 7 bases line up with TRBD1. CDR3 length equals 15 residues. Germline CDR1 LGHNA, CDR2 YSLEER. V dropped 3 bases and J dropped 4; count of bases not matched to a gene: 8. The CDR3 region is CASSHPDRAAYGYTF. The CDR3 DNA is TGCGCCAGCAGCCACCCAGACAGGGCGGCCTATGGCTACACCTTC.

The chain's CDR3 is CASSAGTGSADTQYF. The CDR3 DNA reads TGCGCCAGCAGCGCCGGGACAGGGTCTGCAGATACGCAGTATTTT. The V and J genes are TRBV5-1 and TRBJ2-3; 9 bases match TRBD1. Germline lookup yields CDR1 SGHRS and CDR2 YFSETQ. The V and J ends lost 4 bases and 4 bases, in that order; junction bases with no gene match: 7. The CDR3 spans 15 residues.

V usage is TRBV14 and J usage is TRBJ2-7, with TRBD1 identical over 8 bases. V shed 3 bases, J shed 3 bases, and the junction held 1 base outside the gene matches. Germline CDR1 SGHDN, CDR2 FVKESK. The CDR3 extends over 13 amino acids. This CDR3 is CASSHGTGYEQYF. CDR3 DNA: TGTGCCAGCAGCCACGGGACAGGCTACGAGCAGTACTTC.

CDR3: CASSPQAGETQYF. CDR3 sequence (DNA): TGTGCCAGCAGTCCACAGGCTGGGGAGACCCAGTACTTC. This chain joins TRBV6-5 and TRBJ2-5; a weak D match, TRBD1 (5 bases). Per the germline V gene, CDR1 is MNHEY and CDR2 is SVGAGI. V gave up 5 bases and J gave up 5 bases, with 12 bases separating them. The CDR3 runs to 13 residues.

This clone is a singleton in its sample. V usage is TRBV9 and J usage is TRBJ1-3; maybe TRBD1 (5 bases). CDR1 is SGDLS, CDR2 YYNGEE, per germline. This CDR3 has 15 amino acids. With 4 bases removed from V and 2 bases from J, the gap between germline ends came to 13 bases. CDR3 region: CASSPSAGPGNTIYF. Here the CDR3 DNA reads TGTGCCAGCAGCCCCTCCGCGGGGCCTGGAAACACCATATATTTT.

V gene TRBV27 combines with J gene TRBJ2-2; D possibly corresponds to TRBD2 (6 bases). The CDR3 contains 14 residues. Trimming left V 2 bases short and J 5 bases short, with 9 bases between. Germline V gene sequence: CDR1 MNHEY, CDR2 SMNVEV (reference sequence). CDR3 amino acids: CASSLEGRTGELFF. In DNA, the CDR3 is TGTGCCAGCAGTTTAGAAGGGAGGACCGGGGAGCTGTTTTTT.

This clone has more than one count but fewer than ten. This specimen includes other DNA sequences encoding the same CDR3. Here the CDR3 DNA reads TGTGCCAGCAGTTCCCAGGGCTACGAGCAGTACTTC. Translated: CASSSQGYEQYF. The gene calls are TRBV6-5 and TRBJ2-7, with D perhaps matching TRBD1 (5 bases). CDR1 and CDR2 from the germline V gene are MNHEY and SVGAGI. The CDR3 runs 12 residues. V dropped 4 bases and J dropped 3 bases, with 7 bases sitting between them.

J is TRBJ2-7 and V is TRBV6-5; 7 bases match TRBD2. CDR3 size: 12 residues. Unmatched junction bases numbered 10, after V lost 6 bases and J lost 11 bases. The germline CDR1 and CDR2 sequences are MNHEY and SVGAGI. The CDR3 loop is CASSTGTKRKYF. CDR3 coding DNA: TGTGCCAGCAGCACCGGGACTAAACGGAAGTACTTC.

The V gene is TRBV11-2, the J gene TRBJ2-7, with 11 bases lining up with TRBD2. Trimming removed 5 bases from V and 4 bases from J; junction bases left unmatched: 13. The CDR3 is 17 residues long. CDR1 is SGHAT and CDR2 is FQNNGV in the germline V gene. The CDR3 reads CASSPAPLAGAIYEQYF. The CDR3 region has the DNA TGTGCCAGCAGCCCTGCCCCACTAGCGGGAGCGATTTACGAGCAGTACTTC.

The J gene is TRBJ2-7, the V gene TRBV4-2, with 10 bases matching TRBD1. This CDR3 is built from 16 residues. Per the germline V gene, CDR1 is LGHNA and CDR2 is YNFKEQ. Germline trimming cut 0 bases from V and 5 bases from J; bases unmatched to any gene: 7. Here the CDR3 DNA reads TGTGCCAGCAGCCAAGATCCGGGACAGGGGTGGGACGAGCAGTACTTC. Protein: CASSQDPGQGWDEQYF.

The rearrangement links TRBV6-1 to TRBJ2-3, with 7 bases matching TRBD2. Trimming took 0 bases from V and 1 from J; bases not matched to a gene: 4. The CDR3 sequence is 16 residues long. Looked up from germline, CDR1 is MNHNS and CDR2 is SASEGT. The CDR3 coding sequence is TGTGCCAGCAGTGAAGCCCCACGGGGGGGCACAGATACGCAGTATTTT. Its protein product is CASSEAPRGGTDTQYF.

The rearrangement uses TRBV28 and TRBJ2-2, with 8 bases fitting TRBD1. The J segment lost 5 bases and the V segment lost 6 bases, leaving 11 bases of the junction unmatched. The CDR3 spans 16 residues. Germline V gene data show CDR1 as MDHEN and CDR2 as SYDVKM. CDR3 nucleotide sequence: TGTGCCAGCAGGAAGCCGGGACAGGACTATACCGGGGAGCTGTTTTTT. Protein: CASRKPGQDYTGELFF.

This clone was found a few times. The rearrangement joins TRBV5-4 to TRBJ2-7; 7 bases fit TRBD1. Germline V lookup: CDR1 SGHNT, CDR2 YYREEE (reference sequence). Trimming at V came to 3 bases and at J to 4 bases, leaving 10 bases not matched to a gene. This CDR3 region has 15 residues. The CDR3 sequence is CASSWGTARLYEQYF. The CDR3 DNA reads as TGTGCCAGCAGCTGGGGGACAGCGAGACTTTACGAGCAGTACTTC.

This chain uses TRBV6-6 with TRBJ1-5, with a weak D call TRBD1 (6 bases). Trimming left V 7 bases short and J 2 bases short, with 18 bases between. Germline-derived CDR1 and CDR2 are MNHNY and SVGAGI (reference sequence). The CDR3 consists of 16 residues. The CDR3 region has the DNA TGTGCCAGCACCCTCCCCTGGGGGCGAGGCAATCAGCCCCAGCATTTT. Residues: CASTLPWGRGNQPQHF.

This clone was seen a single time. CDR3 in DNA: TGTGCCTGGAGCCTCGACAGCTTCAATCAGCCCCAGCATTTT. Translating it yields CAWSLDSFNQPQHF. The chain carries TRBV30 and TRBJ1-5, with a tentative D call TRBD1 (5 bases). Germline CDR1 is GTSNPN and CDR2 is SVGIG (reference sequence). This CDR3 comprises 14 residues. V gave up 3 bases and J gave up 3 bases, with 12 bases separating them.

This rearrangement joins TRBV2 to TRBJ1-1; 8 bases match TRBD1. From germline, CDR1 is SNHLY and CDR2 FYNNEI. The CDR3 has 14 amino acids. The J segment lost 2 bases and the V segment lost 6 bases, leaving 5 bases of the junction unmatched. CDR3 sequence (DNA): TGTGCCAGCAGCTCCGGACAGGGAAACACTGAAGCTTTCTTT. This encodes CASSSGQGNTEAFF.

The gene calls are TRBV13 and TRBJ1-4; no clear D gene. CDR1 is PRHDT, CDR2 FYEKMQ, per germline (reference sequence). V was shortened by 6 bases and J by 7 bases, with 12 bases between the two germline ends. This CDR3 is 13 amino acids long. This CDR3 is CASRGASVEKLFF. The CDR3 region has the DNA TGTGCCAGCAGAGGAGCGTCGGTTGAAAAACTGTTTTTT. Together with reference TRBV13 and TRBJ1-4, the CDR3 gives the full variable domain: AAGVIQSPRHLIKEKRETATLKCYPIPRHDTVYWYQQGPGQDPQFLISFYEKMQSDKGSIPDRFSAQQFSDYHSELNMSSLELGDSALYFCASRGASVEKLFFGSGTQLSVL.

The rearrangement joins TRBV30 to TRBJ1-1, with a tentative D call TRBD1 (6 bases). The CDR3 is made up of 13 amino acids. The V gene lost 4 bases and the J gene lost 3 bases, with 12 bases spanning the gap. In germline, CDR1 is GTSNPN, CDR2 SVGIG (reference sequence). CDR3 sequence (DNA): TGTGCCTGGACTGTCCGGACAGACACTGAAGCTTTCTTT. Residues: CAWTVRTDTEAFF.

The CDR3 DNA is TGTGCCAGCAGCCCAACCCGGACAGGGAAGGCTGAGCAGTTCTTC. It translates to CASSPTRTGKAEQFF. This chain joins TRBV7-3 and TRBJ2-1, with TRBD1 matching 8 bases. The length of the CDR3 is 15 residues. Trimming removed 5 bases from V and 9 bases from J; junction bases left unmatched: 12. Per the germline V gene, CDR1 is SGHTA and CDR2 is FQGTGA.

This clone was found once. The chain has TRBV5-1 and TRBJ2-2; 10 bases are shared with TRBD1. Germline V gene data show CDR1 as SGHRS and CDR2 as YFSETQ. CDR3 length: 16 residues. The V and J ends lost 3 bases and 5 bases, in that order; junction bases with no gene match: 7. The CDR3: CASSYWTGGETGELFF. The CDR3 bases are TGCGCCAGCAGCTACTGGACAGGGGGAGAGACCGGGGAGCTGTTTTTT.

This chain uses TRBV19 with TRBJ1-3; the D gene is possibly TRBD1 (6 bases). This CDR3 comprises 14 residues. Germline CDR1 and CDR2: LNHDA and SQIVND (reference sequence). V lost 6 bases and J 7 bases, leaving 16 bases between the germline ends. CDR3 sequence reads: CASSPDRVSNTIYF. In DNA form, the CDR3 reads TGTGCCAGTAGCCCGGACAGAGTGTCCAACACCATATATTTT.

The gene calls are TRBV10-2 and TRBJ2-1, with 7 bases that match TRBD1. This CDR3 is 13 amino acids long. Germline CDR1 reads WSHSY; CDR2 reads SAAADI. V lost 6 bases and J lost 4; bases outside the gene matches: 3. In nucleotides, the CDR3 is TGCGCCAGCAGGGGACAGCAATACAATGAGCAGTTCTTC. Translated: CASRGQQYNEQFF.

The chain links TRBV6-5 to TRBJ2-3, with 10 bases aligning to TRBD2. CDR1 MNHEY and CDR2 SVGAGI come from the germline V gene. The V segment lost 6 bases and the J segment 2 bases; nucleotides outside the gene matches: 5. The CDR3 is 15 residues long. CDR3 sequence: CASSLLAGFTDTQYF. CDR3 nucleotide sequence: TGTGCCAGCAGCCTACTAGCGGGGTTCACAGATACGCAGTATTTT.

The genes are TRBV28 and TRBJ2-1; D ambiguous. The germline V gene encodes CDR1 MDHEN and CDR2 SYDVKM. The V end lost 9 bases, the J end lost 4 bases, and 10 bases lay between the germline ends. There are 12 residues in the CDR3. The DNA of the CDR3 is TGTGCCAGTTGGTCCGGGTACAATGAGCAGTTCTTC. Residues: CASWSGYNEQFF.

The chain uses TRBV28 and TRBJ1-1, with TRBD1 as a possible D gene (5 bases). The V end was cut by 7 bases, the J end by 0 bases, with 30 bases between. CDR1 and CDR2 from the germline V gene are MDHEN and SYDVKM. This CDR3 spans 20 amino acids. The CDR3 loop is CASTSVVARAFRGMNTEAFF. CDR3 in DNA: TGTGCCAGCACCTCTGTTGTGGCGAGGGCCTTCCGGGGGATGAACACTGAAGCTTTCTTT.

The chain employs TRBV28 and TRBJ2-5, with TRBD2 as a possible D gene (5 bases). The CDR3 spans 12 residues. Germline V gene sequence: CDR1 MDHEN, CDR2 SYDVKM. V was clipped by 7 bases and J by 5 bases, with 11 bases between them. Written as DNA, the CDR3 is TGTGCCAGCACCGGGGTGCAGGAGACCCAGTACTTC. It codes for CASTGVQETQYF.

This clone was observed a single time. This chain uses TRBV15 with TRBJ2-7, with 12 bases fitting TRBD1. The CDR3 has 15 residues. Trimming removed 5 bases from V and 7 bases from J; junction bases left unmatched: 9. Germline V lookup: CDR1 LNHNV, CDR2 YYDKDF (reference sequence). The CDR3 sequence: CATSVTGTGGIEQYF. The CDR3 nucleotides read TGTGCCACCAGCGTAACCGGGACAGGGGGCATTGAGCAGTACTTC.

The rearrangement links TRBV6-1 to TRBJ1-2; tentatively, D is TRBD1 (5 bases). The CDR3 is made up of 18 amino acids. The V gene's germline CDR1 is MNHNS and CDR2 SASEGT. Trimming removed 4 bases at V and 3 bases at J, with 24 bases between. This CDR3 is CASSARTPTTESHYGYTF. The CDR3 DNA is TGTGCCAGCAGTGCAAGGACCCCAACGACAGAATCCCACTATGGCTACACCTTC.

The rearrangement uses TRBV28 and TRBJ1-1; perhaps TRBD1 as D (6 bases). Looked up from germline, CDR1 is MDHEN and CDR2 is SYDVKM. CDR3 length: 14 amino acids. With 1 base removed from V and 3 bases from J, the gap between germline ends came to 9 bases. In DNA form, the CDR3 reads TGTGCCAGCAGTTTATTGGGGGCGGACACTGAAGCTTTCTTT. Its protein product is CASSLLGADTEAFF.